The following is a T cell receptor (beta chain) sequence with its context. The CDR3 spans 16 residues. Germline V gene data show CDR1 as MGHRA and CDR2 as YSYEKL. Trimming took 1 base from V and 2 from J, leaving 15 bases between them. This entry comes from a study of blood T cell repertoires in COVID-19. Study-wide context: Samples taken during acute and convalescent COVID-19 were collected in the United States, Italy and Spain. Sources were T cells, B-cell-depleted T cells, or PBMCs; the material itself was cDNA or gDNA.

The authors' processing: The assay estimated nucleated cells by amplifying reference gene primers. Measured with immunoSEQ multiplex PCR; TCRdb has only the in-frame clones, and not every one. V and J calls and clone size follow that table, whereas D and trimming were derived from the DNA. This sample carries roughly 80,000 clones, around 80% of them seen once, and the ten largest clones take about a sixth. This receptor was taken from a woman between 55 and 75 years old with acute or convalescent COVID-19. Input material: peripheral blood. The chain combines TRBV4-1 with TRBJ2-7; a possible D gene is TRBD2 (6 bases). CDR3 nucleotide sequence: TGCGCCAGCAGCCAAGTGGAGGGGTTCCGGGCCTACGAGCAGTACTTC. Protein product: CASSQVEGFRAYEQYF.